The 28 T cell receptor beta chains given below trace back to one sample, sequenced in a study of post-analysis software for immune sequencing data. Unique molecular identifiers had been added to the TCR beta cDNA libraries. TCRdb fed the PCR reads into MiXCR, producing one record per CDR3 protein. The sample shows 750,000 to 950,000 distinct CDR3 sequences, just over 45% of them seen only once. No antigens are known for them. The study's findings and limits: Five TRBV segments, TRBV5-6, TRBV5-1 and TRBV20-1 among them, were found more frequent in patients than controls.

The sample comprised blood. The receptor set was obtained from a girl aged 5-17 years with multiple sclerosis.

This clonotype has a handful of counts. This clone may be a read error of a much larger clone one base away. The chain is built from TRBV12-3 or TRBV12-4 and TRBJ2-3; D might be TRBD1 (5 bases). The CDR3 loop spans 13 amino acids. CDR3 loop: CASRLGLKGTQYF. The DNA of the CDR3 is TGTGCCAGCAGGTTAGGCTTGAAGGGGACGCAGTATTTT.

This clonotype has just a few counts. The J gene is TRBJ2-6, the V gene TRBV5-1, with a possible D match to TRBD2 (6 bases). CDR3 length: 15 amino acids. CDR1 and CDR2 from the germline V gene are SGHRS and YFSETQ. V shed 3 bases and J shed 4 bases, with 11 bases lying between them. The CDR3 here is CASSSSGEGANVLTF. CDR3 in DNA: TGCGCCAGCAGCTCCTCGGGGGAGGGGGCCAACGTCCTGACTTTC.

Written as DNA, the CDR3 is TGTGCCAGCAGCCCTATCTTTCAGAGAACAGGGGCCACTGAAGCTTTCTTT. Translation: CASSPIFQRTGATEAFF. The chain carries TRBV28 and TRBJ1-1; 7 nucleotides agree with TRBD1. The CDR3 is made up of 17 amino acids. Germline V lookup: CDR1 MDHEN, CDR2 SYDVKM. The V and J ends lost 6 bases and 4 bases, in that order; junction bases with no gene match: 17.

This clonotype was seen only a few times. This sequence joins TRBV29-1 and TRBJ1-1; 7 bases match TRBD1. Trimming removed 0 bases from V and 5 bases from J; junction bases left unmatched: 0. Germline V gene data show CDR1 as SQVTM and CDR2 as ANQGSEA. This CDR3 has 12 amino acids. CDR3 amino acids: CSVEETGTEAFF. CDR3 bases: TGCAGCGTTGAAGAGACAGGGACTGAAGCTTTCTTT.

The chain links TRBV5-1 to TRBJ1-5; TRBD1 is a possible D gene (5 bases). The germline gives CDR1 SGHRS, CDR2 YFSETQ. The length of the CDR3 is 14 residues. The V end was cut by 10 bases, the J end by 0 bases, with 14 bases between. In nucleotides, the CDR3 is TGCGCCCGGGTGGAGAGGGGTAGCAATCAGCCCCAGCATTTT. Protein product: CARVERGSNQPQHF. The full variable domain, with the rest looked up from reference TRBV5-1 and TRBJ1-5, is KAGVTQTPRYLIKTRGQQVTLSCSPISGHRSVSWYQQTPGQGLQFLFEYFSETQRNKGNFPGRFSGRQFSNSRSEMNVSTLELGDSALYLCARVERGSNQPQHFGDGTRLSIL.

The chain combines TRBV9 with TRBJ2-1; D remains unclear. CDR1 is SGDLS and CDR2 is YYNGEE in the germline V gene. V shed 3 bases and J shed 5 bases, with 9 bases lying between them. This CDR3 has 13 amino acids. The CDR3 DNA is TGTGCCAGCAGCGGCGGCAGAGACAATGAGCAGTTCTTC. Amino acids: CASSGGRDNEQFF.

This clonotype was observed a few times. The chain has TRBV10-3 and TRBJ2-4; 9 bases line up with TRBD1. The last part of the DNA fits TRBJ2-7 better; the J call may be wrong. The CDR3 runs to 13 residues. CDR1 and CDR2 from the germline V gene are ENHRY and SYGVKD. CDR3 loop: CATKGGQGYEQYF. The CDR3 nucleotides are TGTGCCACCAAAGGGGGACAGGGCTACGAGCAGTACTTC.

The CDR3: CASSSDGLGGATQYF. DNA of the CDR3: TGTGCCAGCAGCTCCGACGGACTTGGGGGTGCGACCCAGTACTTC. V gene TRBV7-3 combines with J gene TRBJ2-7; D tentatively fits TRBD1 or TRBD2 (5 bases each). The assigned J gene may be wrong: the sequence end matches TRBJ2-5 better. Germline assignment: CDR1 SGHTA and CDR2 FQGTGA. This CDR3 has 15 amino acids.

As DNA, the CDR3 is TGTGCCAGCTCCCATCGGACTAGCGGGAGTAGCGGCACAGATACGCAGTATTTT. Encoded protein: CASSHRTSGSSGTDTQYF. V is TRBV18 and J is TRBJ2-3, with 13 bases lining up with TRBD2. V was clipped by 6 bases and J by 1 base; unmatched bases: 10. This CDR3 has 18 amino acids. Germline V gene lookup returns CDR1 KGHSH and CDR2 LQKENI. Full variable domain (rest looked up from reference TRBV18 and TRBJ2-3): NAGVMQNPRHLVRRRGQEARLRCSPMKGHSHVYWYRQLPEEGLKFMVYLQKENIIDESGMPKERFSAEFPKEGPSILRIQQVVRGDSAAYFCASSHRTSGSSGTDTQYFGPGTRLTVL.

The CDR3 sequence is CASSNPREGQWNEQFF. In DNA form, the CDR3 reads TGTGCCAGCAGCAACCCTCGGGAGGGCCAATGGAATGAGCAGTTCTTC. The rearrangement links TRBV7-9 to TRBJ2-1; 8 nucleotides agree with TRBD2. Looked up from germline, CDR1 is SEHNR and CDR2 is FQNEAQ (reference sequence). Unmatched junction bases numbered 13, after V lost 5 bases and J lost 7 bases. This CDR3 region has 16 residues.

The CDR3 is CASSYSKFSVNEQFF. The CDR3 DNA reads TGTGCCAGCAGTTACTCGAAGTTTTCGGTCAATGAGCAGTTCTTC. The rearrangement uses TRBV6-5 and TRBJ2-1; D uncertain. The CDR3 consists of 15 residues. Trimming left V 0 bases short and J 6 bases short, with 12 bases between. CDR1 MNHEY and CDR2 SVGAGI come from the germline V gene.

This rearrangement joins TRBV13 to TRBJ2-7; the D is unclear. This CDR3 has 13 residues. The V end lost 4 bases, the J end lost 3 bases, and 10 bases lay between the germline ends. Germline CDR1 is PRHDT and CDR2 is FYEKMQ (reference sequence). The chain's CDR3 is CASSYSDVYEQYF. For the CDR3, the DNA is TGTGCCAGCAGCTACTCCGACGTCTACGAGCAGTACTTC.

In regard to this clonotype: A read error may produce the germline difference seen at one junction end. J is TRBJ1-2 and V is TRBV20-1; 10 positions match TRBD1. CDR1 and CDR2 from the germline V gene are DFQATT and SNEGSKA (reference sequence). The CDR3 is 14 amino acids. CDR3 region: CSASTETGGYDYTF. The CDR3 DNA reads as TGCAGTGCTTCTACTGAGACAGGGGGCTATGACTACACCTTC.

In its sample, this clonotype was seen a few times. The chain employs TRBV12-3 or TRBV12-4 and TRBJ1-5; D might be TRBD1 (5 bases). Trimming shortened V by 3 bases and J by 2 bases, and 11 bases separated the two germline ends. This CDR3 comprises 15 residues. The CDR3 region has the DNA TGTGCCAGCAGTTTGGTTCCGGGGGGCAATCAGCCCCAGCATTTT. Its translation is CASSLVPGGNQPQHF.

The V and J genes are TRBV7-2 and TRBJ2-1; D perhaps matches TRBD1 (5 bases). CDR1 and CDR2 from the germline V gene are SGHTA and FQGNSA. V lost 8 bases and J lost 3, with 8 bases in between. CDR3 size: 12 residues. This CDR3 reads CASARVYNEQFF. Written as DNA, the CDR3 is TGTGCCAGCGCCAGGGTCTACAATGAGCAGTTCTTC.

A remark on this clonotype: The conserved phenylalanine or tryptophan is not found at the CDR3 terminus, so this likely reflects a read error. The CDR3, as DNA: TGTGCCAGCAGCCAGGGACAGGGAGCCGAGCAGTTCTGC. Amino acids: CASSQGQGAEQFC. This chain uses TRBV13 with TRBJ2-1; TRBD1 matches at 9 bases. This CDR3 is built from 13 residues. CDR1 and CDR2 (germline): PRHDT, FYEKMQ (reference sequence). V lost 5 bases and J lost 10; bases outside the gene matches: 6.

This clonotype was seen more than once but under ten times. The chain uses TRBV28 and TRBJ1-2; TRBD1 might be the D (5 bases). The CDR3 has 15 residues. Per the germline V gene, CDR1 is MDHEN and CDR2 is SYDVKM. V lost 6 bases and J 4 bases, leaving 18 bases between the germline ends. As DNA, the CDR3 is TGTGCCAGCAGGGGGACGGGGGTGTCCAGCTATGGCTACACCTTC. Translation gives CASRGTGVSSYGYTF.

The chain recombines TRBV4-3 with TRBJ2-7; D is perhaps TRBD2 (6 bases). Germline V gene lookup returns CDR1 LGHNA and CDR2 YSLEER. Trimming took off 10 bases at V and 1 base at J, with 17 bases between the two ends. The CDR3 has 14 amino acids. DNA for the CDR3: TGCGCCAAGGACCGGAGGGCTATTTCCTACGAGCAGTACTTC. Translating gives CAKDRRAISYEQYF.

The rearrangement links TRBV12-3 or TRBV12-4 to TRBJ1-5; 9 positions agree with TRBD1. This CDR3 is built from 16 residues. Unmatched junction bases numbered 9, after V lost 5 bases and J lost 4 bases. The CDR3 DNA is TGTGCCAGCAGTCCTTTGGGGACAGGGATTAATCAGCCCCAGCATTTT. Translation gives CASSPLGTGINQPQHF.

The chain recombines TRBV24-1 with TRBJ2-4, with D perhaps matching TRBD2 (6 bases). This CDR3 is 11 amino acids long. The ends were cut back, 4 bases at V and 13 bases at J, with 10 bases in the middle. Germline V gene sequence: CDR1 KGHDR, CDR2 SFDVKD. CDR3 DNA: TGTGCCACCAGTGACCGGGGGAGGCAGTACTTC. Translated, it gives CATSDRGRQYF.

The chain joins TRBV12-3 or TRBV12-4 to TRBJ2-1; 9 bases fit TRBD2. The CDR3 is 14 amino acids. V lost 4 bases, J lost 5 bases, and 3 bases stayed unmatched. The DNA for the CDR3 is TGTGCCAGCAGTTGGGGACTAGCCAACAATGAGCAGTTCTTC. Its protein product is CASSWGLANNEQFF.

V usage is TRBV28 and J usage is TRBJ2-7; possible D gene TRBD1, 6 bases. The CDR3 is 15 amino acids. V lost 6 bases, J lost 2 bases, and 17 bases lay in between. Germline assignment: CDR1 MDHEN and CDR2 SYDVKM. This CDR3 reads CASSSDRRRPYEQYF. The CDR3, as DNA: TGTGCCAGCAGCTCCGACAGGCGCCGACCCTACGAGCAGTACTTC.

The J gene is TRBJ2-1, the V gene TRBV20-1, with 8 nucleotides matching TRBD1. The ends lost 5 bases at V and 4 bases at J; junction bases unmatched: 7. Germline V gives CDR1 DFQATT, CDR2 SNEGSKA (reference sequence). CDR3 length: 14 amino acids. In DNA, the CDR3 is TGCAGTGCTCCTGGACAGGGCCCGTACAATGAGCAGTTCTTC. It is translated as CSAPGQGPYNEQFF.

V is TRBV4-3 and J is TRBJ2-3, with 9 bases aligning to TRBD2. There are 16 residues in the CDR3. V lost 0 bases to trimming and J lost 7 bases; unmatched junction nucleotides: 8. The germline V gene has CDR1 LGHNA and CDR2 YSLEER. The CDR3 protein is CASSQDSSGRLNTQYF. Written as DNA, the CDR3 is TGCGCCAGCAGCCAAGATTCGAGCGGGAGGTTGAATACGCAGTATTTT.

This chain links TRBV11-2 with TRBJ2-5; TRBD2 aligns across 9 bases. CDR1 is SGHAT, CDR2 FQNNGV, per germline. The CDR3 extends over 16 amino acids. Germline trimming cut 1 base from V and 4 bases from J; bases unmatched to any gene: 7. CDR3 in amino acids: CASSLGISGRPETQYF. The CDR3 nucleotides are TGTGCCAGCAGCTTAGGAATTAGCGGGAGACCAGAGACCCAGTACTTC.

The table lists this clonotype with a few counts. The rearrangement uses TRBV4-2 and TRBJ2-1, with 8 bases lining up with TRBD2. V trimming: 4 bases; J trimming: 5 bases; junction bases outside the gene matches: 10. CDR3 length equals 16 residues. Germline CDR1 LGHNA, CDR2 YNFKEQ. CDR3 sequence (DNA): TGTGCCAGCAGCCCGAGCGGTAGCGGGGACCACAATGAGCAGTTCTTC. This codes for CASSPSGSGDHNEQFF.

This sequence joins TRBV27 and TRBJ2-1; D gene unclear. V lost 6 bases and J 8 bases, leaving 11 bases between the germline ends. This CDR3 region has 12 residues. CDR1 MNHEY and CDR2 SMNVEV come from the germline V gene (reference sequence). CDR3 nucleotide sequence: TGTGCCAGCAGGGCGTGGACCCATGAGCAGTTCTTC. Its protein is CASRAWTHEQFF.

V and J are TRBV4-1 and TRBJ2-2; no firm D call. Per germline, CDR1 MGHRA and CDR2 YSYEKL. V gave up 2 bases and J gave up 5 bases, with 9 bases separating them. This CDR3 spans 14 amino acids. DNA for the CDR3: TGCGCCAGCAGCCAAAATAGTCGTACCGGGGAGCTGTTTTTT. Its protein is CASSQNSRTGELFF.